This T cell receptor (beta chain) was identified during a study of blood T cell repertoires in COVID-19. Looking at the study overall: The analysed material was cDNA or gDNA that came from T cells, B-cell-depleted T cells, or PBMCs.

Original analysis: Amplified reference gene primers provided the basis for estimating nucleated cell counts. The data were produced by immunoSEQ multiplex PCR, yet TCRdb's version contains in-frame clones alone and is incomplete. The V and J calls and clone size come from that table; D and trimming were worked out from the DNA. The sample has around 76,000 clones, 85% to 90% seen once. The CDR3 totals 17 residues. Germline loops: CDR1 SGHRS, CDR2 YFSETQ. The ends lost 1 base at V and 6 bases at J; junction bases unmatched: 10. This clone was seen only once. Specimen: peripheral blood. The TCR was taken from an elderly man with acute or convalescent COVID-19. The V and J genes are TRBV5-1 and TRBJ2-3; 11 bases are a match to TRBD2. CDR3 residues: CASSLRLAGGPSDTQYF. The CDR3 DNA follows: TGCGCCAGCAGCTTGAGGCTAGCGGGGGGCCCATCCGATACGCAGTATTTT.